This passage covers 32 T cell receptor beta chains from one sample sequenced in a study of T cell clones after liver transplantation. Produced via immunoSEQ multiplex PCR; TCRdb's table is partial and in-frame only. The sample consists of about 11,000 clones, around 71% of them appearing once. The specimen comprised CD4+ T cells from blood, sampled around 2.5 years after liver transplant. The receptors here all came from a human patient who received a liver transplant. Some T cells may trace back to the graft donor.

V and J are TRBV6-6 and TRBJ2-7, with TRBD1 matching 8 bases. Germline V gene lookup returns CDR1 MNHNY and CDR2 SVGAGI (reference sequence). CDR3 length: 13 amino acids. With V trimmed by 6 bases and J by 7 bases, 8 bases remained unmatched. The CDR3 nucleotides read TGTGCCAGCAGGACCGGGACAGGAGTTGAGCAGTACTTC. Its translation is CASRTGTGVEQYF.

There are a few counts of this clone. V gene TRBV25-1 combines with J gene TRBJ1-2, with D maybe TRBD1 (6 bases). V gave up 9 bases and J gave up 3 bases, with 14 bases separating them. Germline values: CDR1 MGHDK, CDR2 SYGVNS. This CDR3 has 13 amino acids. The CDR3 region has the DNA TGTGCCAGTAGACAGGAGGCGGACTATGGCTACACCTTC. Translation gives CASRQEADYGYTF.

By share of the sample, this clone is medium-sized. The CDR3 coding sequence is TGTGCCAGCAGATCCTCGCGTGGGACTGAAGCTTTCTTT. This encodes CASRSSRGTEAFF. This chain joins TRBV6-5 and TRBJ1-1; D gene unclear. The CDR3 is made up of 13 amino acids. The germline V gene has CDR1 MNHEY and CDR2 SVGAGI. Trimming took 6 bases from V and 5 from J, leaving 13 bases between them.

The CDR3 DNA reads TGTGCCAGCGTAGACAACCCTTCTAATGGCTACACCTTC. Protein: CASVDNPSNGYTF. The chain is built from TRBV25-1 and TRBJ1-2; D not certain. Germline CDR1 is MGHDK and CDR2 is SYGVNS. This CDR3 is 13 amino acids long. Trimming removed 8 bases at V and 6 bases at J, with 16 bases between.

This chain joins TRBV28 and TRBJ2-1; a possible D gene is TRBD2 (6 bases). CDR1 MDHEN and CDR2 SYDVKM come from the germline V gene. CDR3 size: 17 residues. V was shortened by 2 bases and J by 1 base, with 15 bases between the two germline ends. CDR3 coding DNA: TGTGCCAGCAGTTTACTCCGATCTAGCGTTTCCTACAATGAGCAGTTCTTC. Residues: CASSLLRSSVSYNEQFF.

The chain combines TRBV7-9 with TRBJ1-2, with D tentatively TRBD1 (5 bases). Trimming shortened V by 3 bases and J by 3 bases, and 11 bases separated the two germline ends. CDR3 length: 14 residues. Germline V gene sequence: CDR1 SEHNR, CDR2 FQNEAQ (reference sequence). In DNA, the CDR3 is TGTGCCAGCAGCTTGGTTGGGGGTGACTATGGCTACACCTTC. Translation: CASSLVGGDYGYTF. Based on the CDR3 plus reference TRBV7-9 and TRBJ1-2, the full variable domain is DTGVSQNPRHKITKRGQNVTFRCDPISEHNRLYWYRQTLGQGPEFLTYFQNEAQLEKSRLLSDRFSAERPKGSFSTLEIQRTEQGDSAMYLCASSLVGGDYGYTFGSGTRLTVV.

The J gene is TRBJ2-2, the V gene TRBV5-8; 10 positions match TRBD1. The CDR3 loop spans 15 amino acids. J lost 3 bases, V lost 4 bases, and 3 bases had no gene match. CDR1 and CDR2 (germline): SGHTS, YDEGEE. Written as DNA, the CDR3 is TGTGCCAGCAGCCCCGGACAGGGGGACACCGGGGAGCTGTTTTTT. Its translation: CASSPGQGDTGELFF.

The V call is TRBV21-1, the J call TRBJ1-6; no check of the table's D call, TRBD1, against the DNA was made. TRBV21-1 represents a pseudogene. The CDR3 spans 16 residues. This chain's CDR3 is CASSKKRSTGNSPLHF. Written as DNA, the CDR3 is TGTGCCAGCAGCAAAAAAAGGTCGACAGGGAATTCACCCCTCCACTTT.

V is TRBV13 and J is TRBJ2-7; maybe TRBD1 (6 bases). The CDR3 is made up of 13 amino acids. V lost 1 base, J lost 6 bases, and 10 bases lay in between. Germline CDR1 PRHDT, CDR2 FYEKMQ (reference sequence). CDR3 sequence (DNA): TGTGCCAGCAGCTTAGAAGCAGGGGTCGAGCAGTACTTC. This translates into CASSLEAGVEQYF.

The chain carries TRBV4-1 and TRBJ2-5, with D perhaps matching TRBD1 (6 bases). CDR3 length: 16 amino acids. The V gene lost 0 bases and the J gene lost 2 bases, with 13 bases spanning the gap. Per the germline V gene, CDR1 is MGHRA and CDR2 is YSYEKL. CDR3 coding DNA: TGCGCCAGCAGCCAAGACGGAATGGGGGCTCAAGAGACCCAGTACTTC. Protein: CASSQDGMGAQETQYF.

This clone was recorded a few times. The chain carries TRBV7-9 and TRBJ2-2; 9 positions match TRBD1. The CDR3 is made up of 18 amino acids. Unmatched junction bases numbered 9, after V lost 2 bases and J lost 2 bases. The germline V gene encodes CDR1 SEHNR and CDR2 FQNEAQ (reference sequence). Here the CDR3 reads CASSLRFSTGGNTGELFF. CDR3 DNA sequence: TGTGCCAGCAGCTTAAGGTTTTCGACAGGGGGAAACACCGGGGAGCTGTTTTTT.

The rearrangement uses TRBV28 and TRBJ1-5; D is undetermined. The CDR3 is 16 amino acids. The V gene lost 10 bases and the J gene lost 2 bases, with 21 bases spanning the gap. In germline, CDR1 is MDHEN, CDR2 SYDVKM. DNA for the CDR3: TGTGCCACCCAAATCGACTTCTGGTGTTGCAATCAGCCCCAGCATTTT. The encoded protein is CATQIDFWCCNQPQHF. Based on the CDR3 plus reference TRBV28 and TRBJ1-5, the full variable domain is DVKVTQSSRYLVKRTGEKVFLECVQDMDHENMFWYRQDPGLGLRLIYFSYDVKMKEKGDIPEGYSVSREKKERFSLILESASTNQTSMYLCATQIDFWCCNQPQHFGDGTRLSIL.

The chain has TRBV19 and TRBJ2-3; TRBD2 matches 9 bases. V gave up 7 bases and J gave up 1 base; unmatched junction bases: 6. Germline CDR1 is LNHDA and CDR2 is SQIVND (reference sequence). CDR3 length: 15 residues. In nucleotides, the CDR3 is TGTGCCAGTACGGGACTAGCAGGGGGCACAGATACGCAGTATTTT. It codes for CASTGLAGGTDTQYF.

The J gene is TRBJ2-2, the V gene TRBV27; D may match TRBD1 or TRBD2 (5 bases each). CDR3 length equals 14 residues. Germline CDR1 is MNHEY and CDR2 is SMNVEV (reference sequence). Trimming cost V 5 bases and J 4 bases, with 11 bases left between them. The CDR3 DNA follows: TGTGCCAGCAGTCCGGGACGGAGCACCGGGGAGCTGTTTTTT. This sequence encodes CASSPGRSTGELFF.

The V gene is TRBV1, the J gene TRBJ2-3; the D call TRBD2 from the table was never checked on the DNA. TRBV1 is noted as a pseudogene. This CDR3 is built from 18 residues. CDR3 DNA sequence: TGCACCAGCAGCCAAGTGGTGGTTAGCGGGAGCCCTTCAGATACGCAGTATTTT. It is translated as CTSSQVVVSGSPSDTQYF.

The rearrangement links TRBV7-9 to TRBJ2-2; 10 bases agree with TRBD1. The CDR3 runs 17 residues. Germline CDR1 reads SEHNR; CDR2 reads FQNEAQ (reference sequence). The junction had 11 bases not matched to a gene; V was cut back by 4 bases and J by 6 bases. CDR3 DNA sequence: TGTGCCAGCAGCTCGACCGGGACAGGGGTGTACGCCGGGGAGCTGTTTTTT. Its protein is CASSSTGTGVYAGELFF.

This clone was seen only once. J is TRBJ2-1 and V is TRBV27; TRBD2 is a possible D gene (6 bases). The CDR3 is 12 amino acids. Deletions cut 2 bases from V and 10 bases from J, with 9 bases between. The germline CDR1 and CDR2 sequences are MNHEY and SMNVEV (reference sequence). The CDR3 DNA is TGTGCCAGCAGTTTAAACCGGGAGGAGCAGTTCTTC. Translating gives CASSLNREEQFF.

The rearrangement uses TRBV4-3 and TRBJ2-1, with 10 bases that match TRBD2. V trimming: 2 bases; J trimming: 4 bases; junction bases outside the gene matches: 14. The CDR3 runs to 19 residues. Germline loops: CDR1 LGHNA, CDR2 YSLEER. CDR3 nucleotide sequence: TGCGCCAGCAGCCAATATCTCAACCCAGCGGGAGGGCAGTACAATGAGCAGTTCTTC. It specifies CASSQYLNPAGGQYNEQFF.

This clone was counted a few times. CDR3 DNA: TGTGCCAGCAGTTTAACAGGGGACGAGCAGTACGTC. It specifies CASSLTGDEQYV. The V and J genes are TRBV6-5 and TRBJ2-7; 7 bases agree with TRBD1. After removal of 4 bases from V and 5 bases from J, the junction contained 2 bases not matched to a gene. This CDR3 has 12 amino acids. Germline CDR1 MNHEY, CDR2 SVGAGI.

This clone was counted a few times. The genes are TRBV5-6 and TRBJ1-2; no firm D call. The V and J ends lost 1 base and 1 base respectively, with 11 bases between them. The CDR3 is 15 residues long. Germline V gene lookup returns CDR1 SGHDT and CDR2 YYEEEE. The CDR3 loop is CASSLNGVFNYGYTF. For the CDR3, the DNA is TGTGCCAGCAGCTTGAACGGGGTGTTTAACTATGGCTACACCTTC.

The chain uses TRBV21-1 and TRBJ2-7; the table names TRBD1, a call not compared with the DNA. TRBV21-1 corresponds to a pseudogene. The CDR3 is 14 amino acids. The CDR3 loop is CASRRTGGGYEQYF. DNA for the CDR3: TGTGCCAGCAGACGGACAGGGGGAGGCTACGAGCAGTACTTC.

The chain carries TRBV25-1 and TRBJ2-3, with 7 bases fitting TRBD1. The CDR3 contains 15 residues. Germline V gene lookup returns CDR1 MGHDK and CDR2 SYGVNS. The trim removed 1 base at V and 5 bases at J, leaving 6 bases unmatched. In DNA, the CDR3 is TGTGCCAGCAGTGAATCCCCGACAGGGAAAGATACGCAGTATTTT. Translated, it gives CASSESPTGKDTQYF.

This clone appeared a few times. The CDR3 loop reads CATSRKPDNSYNEQFF. The CDR3 DNA reads TGTGCCACCAGCAGAAAACCAGACAACTCCTACAATGAGCAGTTCTTC. This chain joins TRBV15 and TRBJ2-1; no clear D gene. The CDR3 extends over 16 amino acids. Germline V gives CDR1 LNHNV, CDR2 YYDKDF (reference sequence). Trimming removed 2 bases at V and 0 bases at J, with 11 bases between. Full variable domain (remainder filled in from reference TRBV15 and TRBJ2-1): DAMVIQNPRYQVTQFGKPVTLSCSQTLNHNVMYWYQQKSSQAPKLLFHYYDKDFNNEADTPDNFQSRRPNTSFCFLDIRSPGLGDTAMYLCATSRKPDNSYNEQFFGPGTRLTVL.

This chain connects TRBV5-4 to TRBJ2-3; 9 bases fit TRBD2. The CDR3 is made up of 19 amino acids. V lost 0 bases to trimming and J lost 0 bases; unmatched junction nucleotides: 11. In germline, CDR1 is SGHNT, CDR2 YYREEE (reference sequence). The CDR3: CASSLGGGGRASSTDTQYF. CDR3 bases: TGTGCCAGCAGCTTGGGAGGCGGCGGGAGGGCCTCAAGCACAGATACGCAGTATTTT.

The V and J genes are TRBV5-5 and TRBJ1-1, with 10 bases matching TRBD1. Trimming at V came to 4 bases and at J to 0 bases, leaving 3 bases not matched to a gene. The germline CDR1 and CDR2 sequences are SGHKS and YYEKEE (reference sequence). The CDR3 consists of 15 residues. The CDR3, as DNA: TGTGCCAGCAGCCTCGGGACAGGGGTGAACACTGAAGCTTTCTTT. Translating gives CASSLGTGVNTEAFF.

Only one count was recorded for this clone. V is TRBV19 and J is TRBJ2-1; tentatively, D is TRBD2 (5 bases). Per germline, CDR1 LNHDA and CDR2 SQIVND (reference sequence). V lost 3 bases and J 6 bases, leaving 9 bases between the germline ends. The CDR3 runs to 13 residues. In nucleotides, the CDR3 is TGTGCCAGTAGTATCGGGGTTCGCAATGAGCAGTTCTTC. Translated, it gives CASSIGVRNEQFF.

The rearrangement joins TRBV27 to TRBJ2-1; D may be TRBD1 or TRBD2 (5 bases each). V was clipped by 5 bases and J by 6 bases, with 17 bases between them. The CDR3 runs 15 residues. Germline V gives CDR1 MNHEY, CDR2 SMNVEV (reference sequence). CDR3 sequence (DNA): TGTGCCAGCAGTACCTTCAGTGGGGGTATCAATGAGCAGTTCTTC. It yields the protein CASSTFSGGINEQFF.

The chain has TRBV29-1 and TRBJ2-2; a weak D match, TRBD1 (5 bases). The CDR3 is 14 amino acids. Trimming took 1 base from V and 0 from J, leaving 6 bases between them. From germline, CDR1 is SQVTM and CDR2 ANQGSEA. CDR3 DNA sequence: TGCAGCGTTGAAGGGACATCGAACACCGGGGAGCTGTTTTTT. The encoded protein is CSVEGTSNTGELFF.

A single count supports this clone. This chain links TRBV27 with TRBJ2-5, with 8 positions matching TRBD2. J lost 1 base, V lost 2 bases, and 3 bases had no gene match. There are 15 residues in the CDR3. CDR1 and CDR2 (germline): MNHEY, SMNVEV (reference sequence). This chain's CDR3 is CASSLRAGVQETQYF. DNA for the CDR3: TGTGCCAGCAGTTTACGAGCGGGGGTCCAAGAGACCCAGTACTTC.

This clone was counted only a few times. The rearrangement joins TRBV28 to TRBJ2-5, with TRBD2 identical over 9 bases. The CDR3 runs 15 residues. V trimming: 2 bases; J trimming: 5 bases; junction bases outside the gene matches: 6. Per germline, CDR1 MDHEN and CDR2 SYDVKM. The CDR3 DNA follows: TGTGCCAGCAGTTTACTAGCGGGGTTGGATGAGACCCAGTACTTC. Its translation is CASSLLAGLDETQYF.

This chain joins TRBV30 and TRBJ1-2, with 7 bases that match TRBD1. The CDR3 is 12 amino acids. With 1 base clipped from V and 10 bases from J, the junction kept 6 bases outside the gene matches. In germline, CDR1 is GTSNPN, CDR2 SVGIG (reference sequence). The CDR3 DNA reads TGTGCCTGGAGTGACCTTGACAGGGACTACACCTTC. Protein sequence: CAWSDLDRDYTF.

In this sample, this clone turned up once. This may arise from a read error, as a much more abundant clone is one base away. The identical CDR3 is also encoded by other nucleotide sequences in the sample. This chain connects TRBV28 to TRBJ1-2; tentatively, D is TRBD1 (5 bases). Germline V lookup: CDR1 MDHEN, CDR2 SYDVKM. V was clipped by 7 bases and J by 8 bases, with 29 bases between them. There are 17 residues in the CDR3. The CDR3 DNA sequence: TGTGCCAGCACCTCTGAGCCTGGGGGGGGACGACCTAGGGGCTACACCTTC. Translation gives CASTSEPGGGRPRGYTF.